This TCR beta chain was sequenced during a study of blood T cell repertoires in COVID-19. V shed 7 bases, J shed 4 bases, and the junction held 9 bases outside the gene matches. CDR3 length: 14 amino acids. CDR1 is SNHLY, CDR2 FYNNEI, per germline. In the study's own analysis: By means of reference gene primer amplification, nucleated cell counts were estimated. Libraries were prepared by immunoSEQ multiplex PCR; TCRdb keeps only in-frame clonotypes and omits some of them. That table gives V, J and clone size, and the DNA gave D and trimming. This sample has about 220,000 clones, with around 82% found just once.

The origin of this receptor is a woman aged 30 to 39 who had recovered from COVID-19. The chain employs TRBV2 and TRBJ2-7, with 8 nucleotides matching TRBD1. The sequenced sample consisted of peripheral blood. The CDR3 coding sequence is TGTGCCAGCACTAAAGGACAGGGAAGGTACGAGCAGTACTTC. This sequence encodes CASTKGQGRYEQYF.